The present T cell receptor beta chain was sequenced within a study of T cell repertoires in cytomegalovirus infection. TCRdb reanalysed the reads using MiXCR and keeps one entry per CDR3 protein. This table holds roughly 990,000 distinct CDR3 sequences, roughly 30% found once. With respect to this clonotype: Its matching antigen is unknown. A single base separates this from a much larger clone, so it may be a read error.

Trimming removed 0 bases at V and 6 bases at J, with 6 bases between. This CDR3 comprises 13 residues. CDR1 and CDR2 from the germline V gene are MGHRA and YSYEKL. The J gene is TRBJ1-5, the V gene TRBV4-1, with D uncertain. The TCR originated in a human donor in good health (CMV status not recorded). Some clones in this sample may be carry-over from other donors' samples. The source material was cultured CD8+ T cells from PBMCs, sampled from culture after CMV antigen stimulation. CDR3 sequence (DNA): TGCGCCAGCAGCCAAGATCACGGTCAGCCCCAGCATTTT. Protein sequence: CASSQDHGQPQHF.